This T cell receptor (gamma chain) stems from a study of gammadelta T cells in human blood. TCRdb re-processed the RT-PCR reads via CATT. The table has 350 to 500 gamma-chain clones, 9.9% seen once. Trimming removed 8 bases from V and 12 bases from J; junction bases left unmatched: 8. CDR3 length: 10 residues. This clone is judged large. V usage is TRGV10 and J usage is TRGJ1 or TRGJ2. TRGV10 is given ORF status, its function remaining uncertain. This sequence originates from a human donor. Input material: non-Vgamma9Vdelta2 gamma-delta T cells from infant blood. The CDR3 here is CAAWDWGKLF. The DNA for the CDR3 is TGTGCTGCGTGGGATTGGGGGAAACTCTTT.